The present TCR beta chain was sequenced within a study of T cells in Graves' hyperthyroidism and ophthalmopathy. Amplification targeted TCR beta CDR3 regions from RNA transcripts. Primed by the HTBI set, a first-round RT-PCR was run on the TCR CDR3. TCRdb itself ran the multiplex PCR reads through MiXCR, one entry per CDR3 protein. The sample has hundreds of thousands of distinct CDR3 sequences; about 45% are singletons. Germline CDR1 reads MNHNS; CDR2 reads SASEGT. The V end was cut by 10 bases, the J end by 0 bases, with 15 bases between. This CDR3 is 15 amino acids long. This receptor was taken from an adult man with Graves' disease, either hyperthyroidism or ophthalmopathy (not recorded which). This rearrangement joins TRBV6-1 to TRBJ1-4, with D uncertain. Sequenced material: peripheral blood or thyroid tissue (not recorded which). The CDR3 DNA reads TGTGCCACCCGCCGAGTTGGAGCAACTAATGAAAAACTGTTTTTT. Translation: CATRRVGATNEKLFF.